These T cell receptor beta chains were read from a single sample in a study of blood T cell repertoires in COVID-19. The table came from immunoSEQ multiplex PCR; TCRdb's copy has only in-frame clones and leaves some out. The sample lists 150,000 to 180,000 clones, around 83% occurring once. The sequencing input was peripheral blood. The receptor set was obtained from an older woman with COVID-19, enrolled during active disease. CDR3s include the opening cysteine and the closing phenylalanine or tryptophan. A D gene is named only where the DNA matches it firmly. Clone size, where shown, is once, few, many, or a class for clones that have expanded.

j_call v_call cdr3_length clone_size d_call cdr3_nt cdr3_aa
TRBJ2-5 TRBV2 13 many . TGTGCCAGCAGTTACAGGGTAGGAGAGACCCAGTACTTC CASSYRVGETQYF
TRBJ2-1 TRBV11-2 16 . TRBD2 TGTGCCAGCAGCTTAACAGCGGGGGGCTTCTACAATGAGCAGTTCTTC CASSLTAGGFYNEQFF
TRBJ2-1 TRBV7-9 15 . TRBD1 TGTGCCAGCAGCTTAGGGGGACAGGGGGCAGATGAGCAGTTCTTC CASSLGGQGADEQFF
TRBJ1-6 TRBV6-1 14 . . TGTGCCAGCAGTGATTTGCAGGGCCGTTCACCCCTCCACTTT CASSDLQGRSPLHF
TRBJ1-4 TRBV18 16 few . TGTGCCAGCTCACCACCGACGGCAGGGGAGAATGAAAAACTGTTTTTT CASSPPTAGENEKLFF
TRBJ2-7 TRBV5-1 15 . . TGCGCCAGCAGCCCAGTGACTGGGGCCACCTACGAGCAGTACTTC CASSPVTGATYEQYF
TRBJ1-2 TRBV6-5 14 . . TGTGCCAGCAGTTTAAACCGCGGGATTTATGGCTACACCTTC CASSLNRGIYGYTF
TRBJ2-1 TRBV5-1 15 . TRBD2 TGCGCCAGCAGCCCGCAGCCTAGCGGGGGATATGAGCAGTTCTTC CASSPQPSGGYEQFF
TRBJ1-1 TRBV6-5 15 few TRBD1 TGTGCCAGCCGAACAGTTGGGACAGAAGGGACTGAAGCTTTCTTT CASRTVGTEGTEAFF
TRBJ2-3 TRBV6-7 18 few TRBD1 TGTGCCAGCAGTCCCTCCAGCCTAGACAGGGGATGCACAGATACGCAGTATTTT CASSPSSLDRGCTDTQYF
TRBJ1-5 TRBV19 19 . TRBD1 TGTGCCAGTAGTTCCCTCCGGGACAGGGGTATTGATAGCAATCAGCCCCAGCATTTT CASSSLRDRGIDSNQPQHF
TRBJ1-6 TRBV14 15 . . TGTGCCAGCAGCCAAGGGGGACATTATAATTCACCCCTCCACTTT CASSQGGHYNSPLHF
TRBJ1-1 TRBV5-1 15 . . TGCGCCAGCAGTCAAGGAGCGGGGTTGGGCACTGAAGCTTTCTTT CASSQGAGLGTEAFF
TRBJ1-2 TRBV7-8 15 . TRBD1 TGTGCCAGCAGCTTCCGGGACAGCGCTAACTATGGCTACACCTTC CASSFRDSANYGYTF
TRBJ1-2 TRBV6-2/TRBV6-3 12 . TRBD1 TGTGCCAGCAGTCCCGGACAGGGCGGCTACACCTTC CASSPGQGGYTF
TRBJ1-1 TRBV7-6 15 . . TGTGCCAGCAGCTTAGCATCTGGGGCTGGAACTGAAGCTTTCTTT CASSLASGAGTEAFF
TRBJ1-1 TRBV19 15 . . TGTGCCAGTAGTATGGCAGGACAGCTGAACACTGAAGCTTTCTTT CASSMAGQLNTEAFF
TRBJ1-2 TRBV27 16 . . TGTGCCAGCAGTTTATGGGGGGGGCAGGGCGATTATGGCTACACCTTC CASSLWGGQGDYGYTF
TRBJ2-6 TRBV4-1 18 . TRBD2 TGCGCCAGCAGCCAGTCCGGGACTAGCGGCCACGGGGCCAACGTCCTGACTTTC CASSQSGTSGHGANVLTF
TRBJ1-5 TRBV18 13 few . TGTGCCAGCTCACCAACTGCGAATCAGCCCCAGCATTTT CASSPTANQPQHF
TRBJ1-1 TRBV19 13 . . TGTGCCAGTAGTCCGGGACAGAACACTGAAGCTTTCTTT CASSPGQNTEAFF
TRBJ2-1 TRBV10-1 15 . TRBD1 TGCGCCAGCAGTGAGGGGACAGGGGGCATGAATGAGCAGTTCTTC CASSEGTGGMNEQFF
TRBJ2-4 TRBV9 14 once . TGTGCCAGCAGCGATTCGTCTACCAAAAACATTCAGTACTTC CASSDSSTKNIQYF
TRBJ1-2 TRBV18 14 . . TGTGCCAGCTCTTACGACTCTACTAACTATGGCTACACCTTC CASSYDSTNYGYTF
TRBJ2-1 TRBV5-1 14 . TRBD1 TGCGCCAGCAGCACCAGGACAGGGAACGATGAGCAGTTCTTC CASSTRTGNDEQFF
TRBJ1-2 TRBV10-3 13 once . TGTGCCATCAGGCCCCAGGGAAACTATGGCTACACCTTC CAIRPQGNYGYTF
TRBJ1-1 TRBV7-8 13 . TRBD1 TGTGCCAGCAGCTTTAACAGGGGTGCAGAAGCTTTCTTT CASSFNRGAEAFF
TRBJ1-1 TRBV5-1 16 few TRBD1 TGCGCCAGCAGCATCGGACAGGTCACGGGGAACACTGAAGCTTTCTTT CASSIGQVTGNTEAFF